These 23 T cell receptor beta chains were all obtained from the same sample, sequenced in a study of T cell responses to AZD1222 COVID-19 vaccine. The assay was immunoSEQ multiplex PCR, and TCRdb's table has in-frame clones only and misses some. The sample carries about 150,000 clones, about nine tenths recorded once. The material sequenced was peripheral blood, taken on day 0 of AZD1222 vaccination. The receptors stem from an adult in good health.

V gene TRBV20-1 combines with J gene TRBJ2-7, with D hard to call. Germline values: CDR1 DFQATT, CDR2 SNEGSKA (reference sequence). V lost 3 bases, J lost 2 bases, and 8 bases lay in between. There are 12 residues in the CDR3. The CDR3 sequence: CSASLTAYEQYF. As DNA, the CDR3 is TGCAGTGCTAGTTTGACGGCCTACGAGCAGTACTTC.

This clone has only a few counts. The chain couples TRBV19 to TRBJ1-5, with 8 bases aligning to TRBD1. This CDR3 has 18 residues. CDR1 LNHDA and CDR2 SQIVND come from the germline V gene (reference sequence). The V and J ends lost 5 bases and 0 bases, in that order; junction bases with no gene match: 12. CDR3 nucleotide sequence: TGTGCCAGTAGTCTTACTCTGGGACAGGTTTATAGCAATCAGCCCCAGCATTTT. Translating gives CASSLTLGQVYSNQPQHF.

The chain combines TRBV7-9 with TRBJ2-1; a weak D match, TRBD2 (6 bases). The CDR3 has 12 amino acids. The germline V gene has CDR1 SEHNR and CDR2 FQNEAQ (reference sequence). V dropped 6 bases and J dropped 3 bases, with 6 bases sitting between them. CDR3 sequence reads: CASRGGYNEQFF. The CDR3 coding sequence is TGTGCCAGCAGGGGGGGCTACAATGAGCAGTTCTTC.

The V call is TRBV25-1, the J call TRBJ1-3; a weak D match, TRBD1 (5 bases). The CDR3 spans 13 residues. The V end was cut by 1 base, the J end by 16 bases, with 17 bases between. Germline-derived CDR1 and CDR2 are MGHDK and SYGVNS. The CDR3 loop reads CASSEFRVGVIYF. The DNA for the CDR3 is TGTGCCAGCAGTGAATTTAGAGTGGGGGTTATCTATTTT.

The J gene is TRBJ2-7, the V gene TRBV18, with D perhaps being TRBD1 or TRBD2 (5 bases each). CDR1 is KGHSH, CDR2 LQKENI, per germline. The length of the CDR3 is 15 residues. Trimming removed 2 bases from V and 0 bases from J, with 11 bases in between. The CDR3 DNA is TGTGCCAGCTCACCATATGCAGGGAGCTCCTACGAGCAGTACTTC. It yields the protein CASSPYAGSSYEQYF.

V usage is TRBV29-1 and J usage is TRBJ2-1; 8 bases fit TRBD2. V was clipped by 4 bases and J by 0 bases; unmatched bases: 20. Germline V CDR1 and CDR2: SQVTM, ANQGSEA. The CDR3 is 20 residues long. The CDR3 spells CSVAPDRGTRGVSSYNEQFF. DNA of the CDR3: TGCAGCGTTGCCCCTGATCGGGGTACGCGGGGGGTGAGCTCCTACAATGAGCAGTTCTTC.

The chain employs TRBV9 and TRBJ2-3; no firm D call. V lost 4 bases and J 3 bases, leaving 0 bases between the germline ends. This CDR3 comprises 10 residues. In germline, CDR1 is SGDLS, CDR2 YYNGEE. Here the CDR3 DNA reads TGTGCCAGCAGCACAGATACGCAGTATTTT. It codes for CASSTDTQYF.

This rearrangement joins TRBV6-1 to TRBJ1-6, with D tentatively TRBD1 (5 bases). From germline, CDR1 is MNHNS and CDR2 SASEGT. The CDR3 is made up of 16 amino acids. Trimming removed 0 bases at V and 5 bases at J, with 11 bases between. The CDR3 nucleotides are TGTGCCAGCAGTGAAGCGACAGCTCAGAATAATTCACCCCTCCACTTT. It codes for CASSEATAQNNSPLHF.

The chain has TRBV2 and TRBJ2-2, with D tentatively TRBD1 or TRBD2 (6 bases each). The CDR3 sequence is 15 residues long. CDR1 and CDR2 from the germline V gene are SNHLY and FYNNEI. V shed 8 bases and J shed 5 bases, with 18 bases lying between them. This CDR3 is CASLTGAPRTGELFF. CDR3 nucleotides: TGTGCCAGCCTGACGGGGGCCCCGAGGACCGGGGAGCTGTTTTTT.

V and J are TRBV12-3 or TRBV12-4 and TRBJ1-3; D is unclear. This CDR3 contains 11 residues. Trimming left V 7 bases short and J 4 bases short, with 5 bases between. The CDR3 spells CASTQGNTIYF. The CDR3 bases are TGTGCCAGCACCCAGGGAAACACCATATATTTT.

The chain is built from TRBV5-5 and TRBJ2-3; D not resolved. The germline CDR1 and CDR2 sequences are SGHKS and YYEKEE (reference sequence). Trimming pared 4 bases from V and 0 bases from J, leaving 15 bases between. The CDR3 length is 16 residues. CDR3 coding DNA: TGTGCCAGCAGCCCCAAAGGCCCCCCGAGCACAGATACGCAGTATTTT. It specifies CASSPKGPPSTDTQYF. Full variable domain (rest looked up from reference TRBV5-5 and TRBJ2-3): DAGVTQSPTHLIKTRGQQVTLRCSPISGHKSVSWYQQVLGQGPQFIFQYYEKEERGRGNFPDRFSARQFPNYSSELNVNALLLGDSALYLCASSPKGPPSTDTQYFGPGTRLTVL.

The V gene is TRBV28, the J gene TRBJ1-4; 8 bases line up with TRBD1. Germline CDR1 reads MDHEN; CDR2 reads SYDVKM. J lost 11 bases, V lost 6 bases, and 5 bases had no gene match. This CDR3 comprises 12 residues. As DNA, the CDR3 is TGTGCCAGCAGCCGAGGACAGGGCAAACTGTTTTTT. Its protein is CASSRGQGKLFF.

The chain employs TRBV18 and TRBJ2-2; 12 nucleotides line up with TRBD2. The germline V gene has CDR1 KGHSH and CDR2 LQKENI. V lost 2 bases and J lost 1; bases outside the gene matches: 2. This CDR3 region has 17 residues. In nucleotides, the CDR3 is TGTGCCAGCTCACCAAGACTAGCGGGGGAGAACACCGGGGAGCTGTTTTTT. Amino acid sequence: CASSPRLAGENTGELFF.

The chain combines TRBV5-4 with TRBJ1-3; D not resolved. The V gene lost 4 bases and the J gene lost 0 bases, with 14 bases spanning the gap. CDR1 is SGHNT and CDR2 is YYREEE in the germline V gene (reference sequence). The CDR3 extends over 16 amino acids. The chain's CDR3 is CASSNRPEGSGNTIYF. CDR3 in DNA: TGTGCCAGCAGCAACCGACCGGAGGGCTCTGGAAACACCATATATTTT.

Here the CDR3 reads CASSKNQGPYGYTF. The CDR3 DNA follows: TGCGCCAGCAGCAAGAATCAGGGTCCGTATGGCTACACCTTC. The rearrangement links TRBV5-1 to TRBJ1-2; a possible D gene is TRBD1 (5 bases). Germline-derived CDR1 and CDR2 are SGHRS and YFSETQ. The V end lost 4 bases, the J end lost 5 bases, and 15 bases lay between the germline ends. The CDR3 spans 14 residues.

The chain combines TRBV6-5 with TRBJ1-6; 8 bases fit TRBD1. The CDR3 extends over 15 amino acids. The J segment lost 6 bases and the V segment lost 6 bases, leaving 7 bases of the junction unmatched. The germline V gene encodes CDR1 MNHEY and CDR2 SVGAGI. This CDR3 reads CASRSTGGFNSPLHF. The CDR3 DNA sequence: TGTGCCAGCAGGTCTACAGGGGGTTTTAATTCACCCCTCCACTTT.

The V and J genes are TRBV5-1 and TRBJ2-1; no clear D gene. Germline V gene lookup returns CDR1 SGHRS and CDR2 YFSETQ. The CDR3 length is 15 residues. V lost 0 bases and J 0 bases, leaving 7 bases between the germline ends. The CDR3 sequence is CASSLVASSYNEQFF. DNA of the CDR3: TGCGCCAGCAGCTTGGTGGCCAGCTCCTACAATGAGCAGTTCTTC.

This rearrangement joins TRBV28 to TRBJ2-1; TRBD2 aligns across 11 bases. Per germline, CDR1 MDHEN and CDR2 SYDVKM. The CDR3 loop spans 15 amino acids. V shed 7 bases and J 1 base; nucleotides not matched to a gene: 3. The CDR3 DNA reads TGTGCCAGCACTAGCGGGGGGCTGTCCTACAATGAGCAGTTCTTC. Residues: CASTSGGLSYNEQFF. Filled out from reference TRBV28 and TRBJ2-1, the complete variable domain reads DVKVTQSSRYLVKRTGEKVFLECVQDMDHENMFWYRQDPGLGLRLIYFSYDVKMKEKGDIPEGYSVSREKKERFSLILESASTNQTSMYLCASTSGGLSYNEQFFGPGTRLTVL.

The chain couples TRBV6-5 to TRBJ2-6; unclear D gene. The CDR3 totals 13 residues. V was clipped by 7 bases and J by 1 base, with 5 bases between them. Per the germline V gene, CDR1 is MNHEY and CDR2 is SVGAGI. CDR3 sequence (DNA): TGTGCCAGCAATAGGTCTGGGGCCAACGTCCTGACTTTC. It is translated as CASNRSGANVLTF.

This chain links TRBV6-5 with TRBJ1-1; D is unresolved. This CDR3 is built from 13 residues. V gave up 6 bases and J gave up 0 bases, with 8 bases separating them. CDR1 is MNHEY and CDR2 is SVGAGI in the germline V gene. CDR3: CASRRFMNTEAFF. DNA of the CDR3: TGTGCCAGCAGGCGATTCATGAACACTGAAGCTTTCTTT.

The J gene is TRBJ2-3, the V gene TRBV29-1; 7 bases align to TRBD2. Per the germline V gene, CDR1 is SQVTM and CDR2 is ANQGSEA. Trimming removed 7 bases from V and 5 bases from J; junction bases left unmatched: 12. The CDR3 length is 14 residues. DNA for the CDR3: TGCAGCGCCGGGGCCTTGACTAGCCAAGATACGCAGTATTTT. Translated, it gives CSAGALTSQDTQYF.

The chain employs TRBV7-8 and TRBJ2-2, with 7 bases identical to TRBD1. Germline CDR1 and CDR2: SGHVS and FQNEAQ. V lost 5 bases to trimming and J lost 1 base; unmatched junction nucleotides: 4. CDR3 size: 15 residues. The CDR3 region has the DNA TGTGCCAGCAGCCCTTGGACAGGGAACACCGGGGAGCTGTTTTTT. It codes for CASSPWTGNTGELFF.

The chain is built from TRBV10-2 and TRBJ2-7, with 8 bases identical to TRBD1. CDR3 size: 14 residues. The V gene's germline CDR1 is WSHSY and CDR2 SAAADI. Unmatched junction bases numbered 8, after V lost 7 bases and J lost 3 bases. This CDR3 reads CASKPGQDLYEQYF. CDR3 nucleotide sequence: TGCGCCAGCAAACCGGGACAGGACCTCTACGAGCAGTACTTC.